The present TCR beta chain was sequenced within a study of blood T cell repertoires in COVID-19. Whole-study context: PBMCs, B-cell-depleted T cells, or T cells were the source of the cDNA or gDNA that made up the material.

Germline CDR1 SQVTM, CDR2 ANQGSEA. Deletions cut 3 bases from V and 2 bases from J, with 10 bases between. The CDR3 loop spans 13 amino acids. The Seattle patients, enrolled during active infection, were followed longitudinally. Original analysis: The authors estimated nucleated cell counts from reference gene primer amplification. Measured with immunoSEQ multiplex PCR; TCRdb has only the in-frame clones, and not every one. V, J and clone size were drawn from that table, and D and trimming were deduced from the DNA. The sample has about 300,000 clones, 75% to 95% seen once; the top ten hold about 6.8%. This clone was observed once.

This clonotype originated in a woman aged 30 to 39 with COVID-19, enrolled during active disease. The rearrangement joins TRBV29-1 to TRBJ1-1; D is undetermined. Material for sequencing was peripheral blood. The DNA for the CDR3 is TGCAGCGTTGACAGACACGTTAACACTGAAGCTTTCTTT. Translated, it gives CSVDRHVNTEAFF.